This T cell receptor (beta chain) was recovered during a study of STAT5B mutations in CD4+ large granular lymphocyte leukemia. Study-wide findings and caveats: TRBV06-family usage was enriched in top patient clones (8/27) versus controls (2/35). No patients shared main leukemic clonotypes, though about 24% appeared at low frequency elsewhere.

The repertoire was sequenced with immunoSEQ multiplex PCR; TCRdb's copy has only in-frame clones and lacks some. Of more than 25,000 clones listed, about 76% were seen once; the top ten hold around 0.33%. Healthy controls were blood donor buffy coats. CDR1 and CDR2 from the germline V gene are ENHRY and SYGVKD. CDR3 size: 12 residues. V was cut by 0 bases and J by 10 bases, with 4 bases left in between. In the case of this clone: Antigen unknown.

The chain carries TRBV10-3 and TRBJ1-6; unclear D gene. This receptor was identified in a human donor in good health. The sequenced material came from CD4+ T cells from blood buffy coats. The CDR3 nucleotides are TGTGCCATCAGTGAGTCGGCATCACCCCTCCACTTT. It translates to CAISESASPLHF.